The present T cell receptor (beta chain) was sequenced within a study of blood T cell repertoires in COVID-19. Across the whole study: T cells, B-cell-depleted T cells, or PBMCs supplied cDNA or gDNA.

Original analysis: Using reference gene primer amplification, nucleated cell counts were estimated. Data came from immunoSEQ multiplex PCR; TCRdb stores just in-frame clones and leaves some out. V and J calls and clone size follow that table, whereas D and trimming were derived from the DNA. This sample has about 260,000 clones; less than 90% occur once, and the top ten carry around 1.8%. The V gene end was trimmed by 2 bases and the J gene end by 8 bases; junction bases not matched to a gene: 8. The CDR3 contains 15 residues. CDR1 is SGHAT and CDR2 is FQNNGV in the germline V gene. This TCR derives from a young man with active or convalescent COVID-19. The V and J genes are TRBV11-2 and TRBJ2-2, with 7 nucleotides matching TRBD1. Sequencing used peripheral blood. CDR3 in amino acids: CASSLMRADRGELFF. The CDR3 DNA is TGTGCCAGCAGCTTAATGAGGGCGGACAGGGGGGAGCTGTTTTTT.